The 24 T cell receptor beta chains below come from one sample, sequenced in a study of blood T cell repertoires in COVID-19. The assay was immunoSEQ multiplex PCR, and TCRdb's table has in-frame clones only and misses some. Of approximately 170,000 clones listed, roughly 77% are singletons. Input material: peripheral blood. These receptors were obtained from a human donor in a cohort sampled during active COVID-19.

The CDR3 spells CATLWGGTEAFF. CDR3 DNA sequence: TGTGCCACCCTGTGGGGAGGCACTGAAGCTTTCTTT. V usage is TRBV28 and J usage is TRBJ1-1; no reliable D call. With 10 bases removed from V and 4 bases from J, the gap between germline ends came to 13 bases. The CDR3 is 12 residues long. CDR1 is MDHEN and CDR2 is SYDVKM in the germline V gene.

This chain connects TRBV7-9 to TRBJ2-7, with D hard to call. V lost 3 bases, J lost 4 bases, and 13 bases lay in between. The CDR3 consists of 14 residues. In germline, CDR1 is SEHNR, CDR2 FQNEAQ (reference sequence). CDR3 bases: TGTGCCAGCAGCTTTTTAGGCGCGGCGTACGAGCAGTACTTC. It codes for CASSFLGAAYEQYF.

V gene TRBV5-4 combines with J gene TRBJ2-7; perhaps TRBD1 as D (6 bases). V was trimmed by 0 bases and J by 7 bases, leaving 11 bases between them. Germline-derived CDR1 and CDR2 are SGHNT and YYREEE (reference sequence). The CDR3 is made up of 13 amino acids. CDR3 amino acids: CASSLAQGGEQYF. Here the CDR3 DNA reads TGTGCCAGCAGCTTGGCACAGGGTGGAGAGCAGTACTTC.

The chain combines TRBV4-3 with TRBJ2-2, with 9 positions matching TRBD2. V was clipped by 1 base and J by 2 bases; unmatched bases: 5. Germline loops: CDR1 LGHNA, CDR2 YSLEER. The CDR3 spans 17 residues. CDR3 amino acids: CASSQGSSGVNTGELFF. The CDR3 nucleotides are TGCGCCAGCAGCCAAGGTTCTAGCGGGGTTAACACCGGGGAGCTGTTTTTT.

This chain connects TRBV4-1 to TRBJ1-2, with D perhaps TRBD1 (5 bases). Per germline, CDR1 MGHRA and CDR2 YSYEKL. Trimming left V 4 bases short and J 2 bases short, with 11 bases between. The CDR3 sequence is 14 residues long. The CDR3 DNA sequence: TGCGCCAGCAGCCCCGTCGGGGGAAACTATGGCTACACCTTC. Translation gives CASSPVGGNYGYTF.

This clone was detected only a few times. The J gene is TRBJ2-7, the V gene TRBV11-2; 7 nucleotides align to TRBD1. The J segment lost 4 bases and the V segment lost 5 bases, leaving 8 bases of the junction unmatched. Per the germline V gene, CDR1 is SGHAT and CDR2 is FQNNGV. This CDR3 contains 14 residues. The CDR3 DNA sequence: TGTGCCAGCAGCCGCAGGGGGTTGGAGTACGAGCAGTACTTC. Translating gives CASSRRGLEYEQYF. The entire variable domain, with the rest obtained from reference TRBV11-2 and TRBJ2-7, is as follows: EAGVAQSPRYKIIEKRQSVAFWCNPISGHATLYWYQQILGQGPKLLIQFQNNGVVDDSQLPKDRFSAERLKGVDSTLKIQPAKLEDSAVYLCASSRRGLEYEQYFGPGTRLTVT.

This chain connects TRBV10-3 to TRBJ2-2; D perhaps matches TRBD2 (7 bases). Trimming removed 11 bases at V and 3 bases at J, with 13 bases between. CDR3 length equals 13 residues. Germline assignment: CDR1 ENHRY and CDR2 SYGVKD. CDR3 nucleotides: TGTGCCTCGGGGGGCGCTTACACCGGGGAGCTGTTTTTT. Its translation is CASGGAYTGELFF.

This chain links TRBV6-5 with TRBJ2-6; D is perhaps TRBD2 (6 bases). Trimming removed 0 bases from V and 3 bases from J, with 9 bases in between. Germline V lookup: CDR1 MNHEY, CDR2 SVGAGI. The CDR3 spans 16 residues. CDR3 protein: CASSYSLGGGANVLTF. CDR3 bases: TGTGCCAGCAGTTACTCGTTGGGGGGTGGGGCCAACGTCCTGACTTTC.

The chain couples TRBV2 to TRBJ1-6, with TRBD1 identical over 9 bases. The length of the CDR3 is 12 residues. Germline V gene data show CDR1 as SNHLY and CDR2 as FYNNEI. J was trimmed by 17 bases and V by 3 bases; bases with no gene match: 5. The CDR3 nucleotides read TGTGCCAGCAGTGAGGACAGGGGCGCAATCCACTTT. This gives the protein CASSEDRGAIHF. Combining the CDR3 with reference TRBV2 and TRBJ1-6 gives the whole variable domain EPEVTQTPSHQVTQMGQEVILRCVPISNHLYFYWYRQILGQKVEFLVSFYNNEISEKSEIFDDQFSVERPDGSNFTLKIRSTKLEDSAMYFCASSEDRGAIHFGNGTRLTVT.

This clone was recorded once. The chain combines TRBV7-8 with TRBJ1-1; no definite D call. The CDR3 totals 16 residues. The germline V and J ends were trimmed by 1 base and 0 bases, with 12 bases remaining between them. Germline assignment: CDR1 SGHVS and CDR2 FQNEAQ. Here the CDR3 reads CASSLVPRGMNTEAFF. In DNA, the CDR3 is TGTGCCAGCAGCTTAGTCCCCAGAGGGATGAACACTGAAGCTTTCTTT. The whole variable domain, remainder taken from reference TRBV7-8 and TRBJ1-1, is GAGVSQSPRYKVAKRGQDVALRCDPISGHVSLFWYQQALGQGPEFLTYFQNEAQLDKSGLPSDRFFAERPEGSVSTLKIQRTQQEDSAVYLCASSLVPRGMNTEAFFGQGTRLTVV.

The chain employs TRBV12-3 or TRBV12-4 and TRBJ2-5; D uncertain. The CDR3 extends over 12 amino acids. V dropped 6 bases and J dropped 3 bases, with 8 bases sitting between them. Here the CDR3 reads CASSLREETQYF. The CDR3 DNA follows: TGTGCCAGCAGCTTGCGTGAAGAGACCCAGTACTTC.

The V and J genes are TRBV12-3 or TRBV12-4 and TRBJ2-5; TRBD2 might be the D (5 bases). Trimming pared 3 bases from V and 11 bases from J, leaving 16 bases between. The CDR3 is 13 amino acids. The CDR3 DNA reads TGTGCCAGCAGTTTCGGTGAGCCCGGGGTGCAGTACTTC. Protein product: CASSFGEPGVQYF.

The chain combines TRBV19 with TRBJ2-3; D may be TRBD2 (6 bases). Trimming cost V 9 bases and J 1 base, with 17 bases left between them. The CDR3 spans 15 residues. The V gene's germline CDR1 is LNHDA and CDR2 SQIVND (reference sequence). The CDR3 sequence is CASRDFPFGTDTQYF. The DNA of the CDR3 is TGTGCCAGCAGGGACTTCCCTTTTGGCACAGATACGCAGTATTTT.

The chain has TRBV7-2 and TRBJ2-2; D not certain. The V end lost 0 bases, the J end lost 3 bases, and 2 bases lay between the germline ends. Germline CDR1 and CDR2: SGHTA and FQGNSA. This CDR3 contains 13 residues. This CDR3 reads CASSLAYTGELFF. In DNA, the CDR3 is TGTGCCAGCAGCTTAGCCTACACCGGGGAGCTGTTTTTT. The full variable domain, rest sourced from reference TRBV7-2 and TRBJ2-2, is GAGVSQSPSNKVTEKGKDVELRCDPISGHTALYWYRQSLGQGLEFLIYFQGNSAPDKSGLPSDRFSAERTGGSVSTLTIQRTQQEDSAVYLCASSLAYTGELFFGEGSRLTVL.

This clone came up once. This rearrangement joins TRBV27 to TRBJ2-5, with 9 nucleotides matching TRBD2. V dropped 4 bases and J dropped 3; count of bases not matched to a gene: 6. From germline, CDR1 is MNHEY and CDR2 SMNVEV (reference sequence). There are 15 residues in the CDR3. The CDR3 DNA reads TGTGCCAGCAGTTCCTTGGGACTAGCTGAAGAGACCCAGTACTTC. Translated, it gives CASSSLGLAEETQYF.

CDR3: CASSLVPGARTGVNEQFF. The CDR3, as DNA: TGCGCCAGCAGCTTGGTGCCGGGGGCGAGGACAGGGGTAAATGAGCAGTTCTTC. The chain couples TRBV5-1 to TRBJ2-1; 9 bases line up with TRBD1. V gave up 0 bases and J gave up 7 bases; unmatched junction bases: 14. The CDR3 totals 18 residues. Germline V gene lookup returns CDR1 SGHRS and CDR2 YFSETQ.

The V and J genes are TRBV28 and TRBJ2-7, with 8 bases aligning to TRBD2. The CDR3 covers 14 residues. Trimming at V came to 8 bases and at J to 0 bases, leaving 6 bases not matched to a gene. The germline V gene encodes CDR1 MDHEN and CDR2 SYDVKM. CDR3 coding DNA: TGTGCCAGCTTGAGCGGGGGAACCTCCTACGAGCAGTACTTC. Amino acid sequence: CASLSGGTSYEQYF. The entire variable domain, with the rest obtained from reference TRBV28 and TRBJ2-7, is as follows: DVKVTQSSRYLVKRTGEKVFLECVQDMDHENMFWYRQDPGLGLRLIYFSYDVKMKEKGDIPEGYSVSREKKERFSLILESASTNQTSMYLCASLSGGTSYEQYFGPGTRLTVT.

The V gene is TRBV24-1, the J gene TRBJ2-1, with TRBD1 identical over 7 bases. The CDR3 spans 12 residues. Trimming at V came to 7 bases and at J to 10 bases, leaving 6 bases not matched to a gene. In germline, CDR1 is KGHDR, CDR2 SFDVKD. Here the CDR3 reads CATRGDSTEQFF. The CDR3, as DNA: TGTGCCACCAGGGGGGACAGTACCGAGCAGTTCTTC.

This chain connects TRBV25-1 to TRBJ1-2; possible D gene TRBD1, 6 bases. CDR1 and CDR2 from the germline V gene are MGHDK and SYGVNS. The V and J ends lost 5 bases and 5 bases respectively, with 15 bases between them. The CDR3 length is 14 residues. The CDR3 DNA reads TGTGCCAGCAGTCCCGCGGGGGCCTTATATGGCTACACCTTC. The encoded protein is CASSPAGALYGYTF.

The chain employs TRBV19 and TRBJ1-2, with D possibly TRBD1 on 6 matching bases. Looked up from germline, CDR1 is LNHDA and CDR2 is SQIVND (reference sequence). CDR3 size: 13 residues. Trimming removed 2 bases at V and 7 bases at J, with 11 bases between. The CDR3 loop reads CASSILTGTGYTF. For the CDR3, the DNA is TGTGCCAGTAGTATACTTACAGGGACTGGCTACACCTTC. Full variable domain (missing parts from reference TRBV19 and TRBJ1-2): DGGITQSPKYLFRKEGQNVTLSCEQNLNHDAMYWYRQDPGQGLRLIYYSQIVNDFQKGDIAEGYSVSREKKESFPLTVTSAQKNPTAFYLCASSILTGTGYTFGSGTRLTVV.

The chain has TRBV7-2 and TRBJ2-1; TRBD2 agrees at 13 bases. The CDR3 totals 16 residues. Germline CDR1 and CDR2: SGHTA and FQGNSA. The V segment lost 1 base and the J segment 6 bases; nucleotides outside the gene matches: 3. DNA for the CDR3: TGTGCCAGCAGCTTAGTAGGGACTAGCGGGGCCAATGAGCAGTTCTTC. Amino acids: CASSLVGTSGANEQFF.

CDR3 amino acids: CASNRGAGGFMRGYTF. Written as DNA, the CDR3 is TGTGCCAGCAATAGGGGTGCAGGGGGCTTCATGCGTGGCTACACCTTC. The chain carries TRBV6-6 and TRBJ1-2; TRBD1 aligns across 8 bases. Germline lookup yields CDR1 MNHNY and CDR2 SVGAGI (reference sequence). The CDR3 contains 16 residues. The V segment lost 7 bases and the J segment 7 bases; nucleotides outside the gene matches: 17.

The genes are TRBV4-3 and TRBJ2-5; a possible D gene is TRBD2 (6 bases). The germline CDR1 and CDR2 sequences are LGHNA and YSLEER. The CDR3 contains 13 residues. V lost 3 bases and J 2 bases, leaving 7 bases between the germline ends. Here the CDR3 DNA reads TGCGCCAGCAGCCAGGGGACTCAAGAGACCCAGTACTTC. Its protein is CASSQGTQETQYF.

CDR3 nucleotides: TGCGCCAGCAGCCAAGATAATGCAGGGCCGTACTATGGCTACACCTTC. The encoded protein is CASSQDNAGPYYGYTF. The chain combines TRBV4-3 with TRBJ1-2; maybe TRBD1 (5 bases). Trimming removed 0 bases from V and 3 bases from J, with 14 bases in between. The CDR3 totals 16 residues. Per the germline V gene, CDR1 is LGHNA and CDR2 is YSLEER.